This record covers a single T cell receptor (beta chain). Its antigen has not been determined. No much larger clone exists at a distance of one base, and base qualities are not known. Taken with the paper, the label for time point translates to: baseline before first vaccination. Vaccinee samples came from UK trials COV001 and COV002, including a single-blind randomized controlled phase 2/3 trial of AZD1222 (ChAdOx1 nCoV-19) in healthy adults. For TCRbeta chain sequencing, PBMC samples were collected from trial participants at day 0 and at day 28 after the second dose. Trimming leaves V shorter by 7 bases and J shorter by 2 bases, with the junction holding 8 bases beyond the gene matches. Its CDR3 holds 15 amino acids, cysteine through phenylalanine. Only the CDR3 DNA is retained, 45 bases long and in frame from the first base. The germline V gene (reference sequence) sets CDR1 to SEHNR and CDR2 to FQNEAQ.

These data belong to a study of T cell responses to AZD1222 COVID-19 vaccine (dated by TCRdb to the early 2020s). Regarding the complete study: Because spike-specific TCR depth and breadth did not differ between the two schedules, AZD1222 recipients who got a second dose at roughly 4 weeks were pooled with those who got a second dose at roughly 12 weeks. TCR sequencing was performed for 233 trial participants, of whom 200 to 210 were given two doses of AZD1222 and around 25 were given two doses of MenACWY control vaccine. Enrollment into the trials was organized by age into subgroups of 18-55, 56-69 and 70-plus years, and those subgroups contained roughly 150, 30 and 60 TCR-sequenced participants, respectively.

Overall study results and their limits: After two AZD1222 doses, spike-specific TCR breadth and depth were significantly higher than at day 0 and than in MenACWY recipients. The vaccine-associated CD4 TCRs covered the entire spike protein, and the dominant responses fell in regions 160-218 and 743-854. Only a handful of AZD1222 recipients were SARS-CoV-2 seropositive at baseline, limiting conclusions about previously exposed vaccinees. The 56-69-year group was small, and its depth increase did not reach significance, likely because of low power. Reportedly, almost half of the unique spike-specific TCRs recognized epitopes lying outside the regions that are mutated in the B.1.351 and B.1.1.7 variants. Participants were mostly white British, with more females than males. The authors suggested clonal diversity may have been underestimated. Because no day 14 peak-response samples were available, the repertoires could be characterized only after the peak T cell response.

The CDR3 regions of human TCRbeta chains were subjected to immunosequencing. The authors' pipeline ran thus. TCRs in the repertoires were compared against a reference library of SARS-CoV-2-specific TCRs that had been generated with the MIRA antigen-specificity platform. Breadth was defined as the fraction of unique TCRs that were SARS-CoV-2-associated. Depth was defined as the fraction of total T cells that were SARS-CoV-2-associated. Using the MIRA data, each spike-specific TCR was assigned both to the spike region to which the TCR was reactive and to a CD4 or CD8 class. Log10-transformed breadth and depth values were compared by one-way ANOVA with Sidak's multiple comparisons tests. Drawn from immuneACCESS, this table holds only the in-frame rearrangements with V and J called that TCRdb kept. Clones are partly lost; checked studies trace under half to an unresolved V gene and leave the rest unexplained. The DNA gave D and trimming, while V, J and clone size come from that table. The sample table shows 100,000 to 150,000 clones, and around 84% are seen once. Of the sample, around 24% falls within the top ten clones.

The rearrangement combines TRBV7-9 with TRBJ2-7; TRBD1 matches 10 bases in the middle. The specimen was peripheral blood, collected on day 0 of AZD1222 vaccination. This receptor was taken from an adult in good health. The CDR3 protein is CASTSGTGATYEQYF. DNA sequence: TGTGCCAGCACCTCCGGGACAGGGGCTACCTACGAGCAGTACTTC.